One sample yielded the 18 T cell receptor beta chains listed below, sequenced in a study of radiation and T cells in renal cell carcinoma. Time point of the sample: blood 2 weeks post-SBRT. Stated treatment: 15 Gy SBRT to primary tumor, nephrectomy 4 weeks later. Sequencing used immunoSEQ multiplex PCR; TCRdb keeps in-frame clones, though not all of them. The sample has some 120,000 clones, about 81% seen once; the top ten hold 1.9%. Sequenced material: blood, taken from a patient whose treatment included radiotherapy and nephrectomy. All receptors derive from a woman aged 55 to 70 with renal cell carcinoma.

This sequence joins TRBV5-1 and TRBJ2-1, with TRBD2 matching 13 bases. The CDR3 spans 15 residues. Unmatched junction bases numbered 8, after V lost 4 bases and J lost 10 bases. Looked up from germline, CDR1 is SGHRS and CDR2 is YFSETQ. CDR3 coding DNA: TGCGCCAGCAGCACCGGACTAGCGGGAGTAAAGGAGCAGTTCTTC. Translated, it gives CASSTGLAGVKEQFF.

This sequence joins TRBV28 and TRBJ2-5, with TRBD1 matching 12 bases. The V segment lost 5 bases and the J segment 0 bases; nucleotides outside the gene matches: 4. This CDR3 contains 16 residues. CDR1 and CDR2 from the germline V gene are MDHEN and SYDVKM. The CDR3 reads CASSPGQGAYQETQYF. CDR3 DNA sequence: TGTGCCAGCAGTCCGGGACAGGGGGCTTACCAAGAGACCCAGTACTTC.

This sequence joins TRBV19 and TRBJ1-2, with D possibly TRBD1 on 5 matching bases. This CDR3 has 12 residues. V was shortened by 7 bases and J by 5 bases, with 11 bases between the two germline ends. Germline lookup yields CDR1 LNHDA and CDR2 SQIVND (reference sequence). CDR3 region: CASKETEYGYTF. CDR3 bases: TGTGCCAGTAAAGAGACAGAGTATGGCTACACCTTC.

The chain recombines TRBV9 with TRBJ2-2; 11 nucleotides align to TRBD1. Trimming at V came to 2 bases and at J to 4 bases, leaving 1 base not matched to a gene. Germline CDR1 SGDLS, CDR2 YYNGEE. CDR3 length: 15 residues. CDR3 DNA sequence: TGTGCCAGCAGCGTGGACAGGGGGCGCACCGGGGAGCTGTTTTTT. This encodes CASSVDRGRTGELFF. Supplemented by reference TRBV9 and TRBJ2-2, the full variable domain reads DSGVTQTPKHLITATGQRVTLRCSPRSGDLSVYWYQQSLDQGLQFLIQYYNGEERAKGNILERFSAQQFPDLHSELNLSSLELGDSALYFCASSVDRGRTGELFFGEGSRLTVL.

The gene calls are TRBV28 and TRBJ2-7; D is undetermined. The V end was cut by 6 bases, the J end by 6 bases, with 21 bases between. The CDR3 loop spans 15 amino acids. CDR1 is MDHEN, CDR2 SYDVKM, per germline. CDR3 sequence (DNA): TGTGCCAGCAGCCCGCGAGTCAATTACCTACGCGAGCAGTACTTC. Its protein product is CASSPRVNYLREQYF.

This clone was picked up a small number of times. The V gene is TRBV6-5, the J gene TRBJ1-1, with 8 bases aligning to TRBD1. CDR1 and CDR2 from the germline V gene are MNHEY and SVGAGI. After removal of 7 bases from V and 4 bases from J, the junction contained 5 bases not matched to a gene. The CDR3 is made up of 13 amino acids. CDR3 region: CASTGQGGTEAFF. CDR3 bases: TGTGCCAGCACAGGACAGGGAGGCACTGAAGCTTTCTTT.

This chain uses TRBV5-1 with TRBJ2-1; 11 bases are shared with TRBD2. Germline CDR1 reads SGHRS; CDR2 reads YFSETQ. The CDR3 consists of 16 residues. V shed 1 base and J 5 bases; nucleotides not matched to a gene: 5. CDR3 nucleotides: TGCGCCAGCAGCTTGACTAGCGGGAGCCTCCACAATGAGCAGTTCTTC. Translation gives CASSLTSGSLHNEQFF.

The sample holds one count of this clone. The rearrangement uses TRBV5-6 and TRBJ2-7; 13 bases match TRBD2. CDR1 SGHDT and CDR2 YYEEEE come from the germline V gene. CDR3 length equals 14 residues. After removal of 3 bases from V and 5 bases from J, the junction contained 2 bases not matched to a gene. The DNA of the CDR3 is TGTGCCAGCAGCTGGACTAGCGGGAGTGACGAGCAGTACTTC. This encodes CASSWTSGSDEQYF.

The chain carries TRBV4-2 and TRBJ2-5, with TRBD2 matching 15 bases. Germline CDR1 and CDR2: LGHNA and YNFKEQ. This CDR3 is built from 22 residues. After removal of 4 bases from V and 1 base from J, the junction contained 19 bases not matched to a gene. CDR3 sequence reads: CASSRVLAGTSGGLQIQETQYF. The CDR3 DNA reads TGTGCCAGCAGCCGGGTCTTAGCCGGGACTAGCGGGGGGTTACAGATCCAAGAGACCCAGTACTTC.

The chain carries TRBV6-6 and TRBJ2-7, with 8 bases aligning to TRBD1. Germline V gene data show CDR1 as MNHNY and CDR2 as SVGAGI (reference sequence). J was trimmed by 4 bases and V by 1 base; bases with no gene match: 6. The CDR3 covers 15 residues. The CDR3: CASSYLSGGNYEQYF. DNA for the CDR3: TGTGCCAGCAGTTACTTGTCAGGGGGCAATTACGAGCAGTACTTC.

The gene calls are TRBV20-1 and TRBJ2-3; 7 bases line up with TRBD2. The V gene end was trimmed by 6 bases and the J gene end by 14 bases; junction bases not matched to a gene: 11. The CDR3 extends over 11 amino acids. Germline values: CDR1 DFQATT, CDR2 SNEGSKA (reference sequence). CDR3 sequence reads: CSARAGDLGYF. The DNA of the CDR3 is TGCAGTGCGAGGGCGGGGGATCTCGGGTATTTT.

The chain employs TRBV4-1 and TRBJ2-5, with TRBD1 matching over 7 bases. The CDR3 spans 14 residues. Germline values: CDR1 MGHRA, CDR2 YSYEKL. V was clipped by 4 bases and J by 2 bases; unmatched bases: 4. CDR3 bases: TGCGCCAGCAGCCTACAGGGGCAACAAGAGACCCAGTACTTC. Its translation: CASSLQGQQETQYF.

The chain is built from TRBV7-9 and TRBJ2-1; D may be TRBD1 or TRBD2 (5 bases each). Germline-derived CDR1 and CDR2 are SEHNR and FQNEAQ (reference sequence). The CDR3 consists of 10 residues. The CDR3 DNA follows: TGTGCAGAGAGGGGTAATGAGCAGTTCTTC. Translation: CAERGNEQFF.

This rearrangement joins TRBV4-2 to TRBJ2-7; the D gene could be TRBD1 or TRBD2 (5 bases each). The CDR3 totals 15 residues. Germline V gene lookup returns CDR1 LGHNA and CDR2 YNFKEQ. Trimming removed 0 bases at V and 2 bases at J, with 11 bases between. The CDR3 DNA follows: TGTGCCAGCAGCCAAGAGGGACCGACACCCTACGAGCAGTACTTC. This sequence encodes CASSQEGPTPYEQYF.

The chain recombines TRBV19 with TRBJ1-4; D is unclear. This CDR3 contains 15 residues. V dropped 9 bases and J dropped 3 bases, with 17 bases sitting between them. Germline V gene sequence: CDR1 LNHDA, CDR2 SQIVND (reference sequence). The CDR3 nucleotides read TGTGCCAGGGGCTTTGGGGTTCATCCTAATGAAAAACTGTTTTTT. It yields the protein CARGFGVHPNEKLFF.

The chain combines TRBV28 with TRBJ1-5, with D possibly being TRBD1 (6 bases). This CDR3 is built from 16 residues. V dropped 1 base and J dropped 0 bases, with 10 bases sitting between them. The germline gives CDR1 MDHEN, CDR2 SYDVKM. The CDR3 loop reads CASSLFTGLSNQPQHF. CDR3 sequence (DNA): TGTGCCAGCAGTTTATTCACAGGGCTTAGCAATCAGCCCCAGCATTTT.

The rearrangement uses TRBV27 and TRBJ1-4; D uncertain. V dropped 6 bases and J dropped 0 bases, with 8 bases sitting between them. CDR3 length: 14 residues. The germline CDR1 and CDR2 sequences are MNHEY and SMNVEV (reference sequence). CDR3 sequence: CASSAVTTNEKLFF. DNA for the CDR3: TGTGCCAGCAGCGCGGTTACAACTAATGAAAAACTGTTTTTT.

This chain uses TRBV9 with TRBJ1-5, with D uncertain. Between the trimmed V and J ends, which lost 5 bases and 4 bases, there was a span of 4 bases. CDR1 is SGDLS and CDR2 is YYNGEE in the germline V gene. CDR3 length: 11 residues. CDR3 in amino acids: CASRGNQPQHF. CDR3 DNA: TGTGCCAGCAGGGGTAATCAGCCCCAGCATTTT.